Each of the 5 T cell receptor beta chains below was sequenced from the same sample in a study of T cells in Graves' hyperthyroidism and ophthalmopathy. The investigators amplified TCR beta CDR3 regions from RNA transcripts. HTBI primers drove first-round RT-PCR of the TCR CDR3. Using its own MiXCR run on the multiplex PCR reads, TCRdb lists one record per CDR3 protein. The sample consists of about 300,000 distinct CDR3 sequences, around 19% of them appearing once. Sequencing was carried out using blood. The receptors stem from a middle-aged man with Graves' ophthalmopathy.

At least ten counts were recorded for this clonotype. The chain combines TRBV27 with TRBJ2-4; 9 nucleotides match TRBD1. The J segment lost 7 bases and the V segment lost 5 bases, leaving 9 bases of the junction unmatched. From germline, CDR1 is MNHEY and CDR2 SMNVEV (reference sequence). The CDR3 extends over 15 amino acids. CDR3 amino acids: CASSPRTGEGNIQYF. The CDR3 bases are TGTGCCAGCAGTCCGAGGACAGGGGAAGGGAACATTCAGTACTTC.

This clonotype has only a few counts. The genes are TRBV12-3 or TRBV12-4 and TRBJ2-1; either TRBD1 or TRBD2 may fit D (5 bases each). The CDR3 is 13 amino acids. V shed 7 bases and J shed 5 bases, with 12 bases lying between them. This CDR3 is CASTRGRHNEQFF. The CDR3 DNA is TGTGCCAGCACCCGGGGACGCCACAATGAGCAGTTCTTC.

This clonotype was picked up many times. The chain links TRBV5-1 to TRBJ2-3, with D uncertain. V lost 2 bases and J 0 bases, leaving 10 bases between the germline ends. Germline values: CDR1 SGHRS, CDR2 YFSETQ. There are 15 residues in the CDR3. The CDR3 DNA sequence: TGCGCCAGCAGCTTTACTCCTACTAGCACAGATACGCAGTATTTT. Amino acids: CASSFTPTSTDTQYF.

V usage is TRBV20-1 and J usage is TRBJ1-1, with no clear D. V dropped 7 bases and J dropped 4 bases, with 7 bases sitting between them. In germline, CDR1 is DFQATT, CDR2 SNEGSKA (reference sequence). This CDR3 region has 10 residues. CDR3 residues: CSGRGTEAFF. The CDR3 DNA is TGCAGTGGCCGGGGCACTGAAGCTTTCTTT.

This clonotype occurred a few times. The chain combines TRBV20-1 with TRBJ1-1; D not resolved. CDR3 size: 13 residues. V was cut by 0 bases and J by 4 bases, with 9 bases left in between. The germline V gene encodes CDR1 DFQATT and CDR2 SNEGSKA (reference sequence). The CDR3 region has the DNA TGCAGTGCTAGAGAGAGGCGGGTCACTGAAGCTTTCTTT. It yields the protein CSARERRVTEAFF.